The present T cell receptor beta chain was sequenced within a study of blood T cell repertoires in COVID-19. At the level of the study: From the United States, Italy and Spain came samples of acute and convalescent COVID-19. Sources were T cells, B-cell-depleted T cells, or PBMCs; the material itself was cDNA or gDNA.

Authors' analysis steps: Amplifying reference gene primers gave estimates of nucleated cell counts. Clones were sequenced by immunoSEQ multiplex PCR, and TCRdb holds only the in-frame ones, with some missing. That table furnishes V, J and clone size, whereas the DNA furnished D and trimming. Of tens of thousands of clones detected, around 88% appear once; the ten largest clones hold roughly 4.8%. Germline CDR1 is MGHRA and CDR2 is YSYEKL. Trimming at V came to 1 base and at J to 2 bases, leaving 10 bases not matched to a gene. The CDR3 totals 17 residues. Sequencing input: peripheral blood. The chain couples TRBV4-1 to TRBJ1-1, with 7 bases aligning to TRBD1. The clonotype comes from an elderly woman with acute or convalescent COVID-19. CDR3 residues: CASSQASRGTPNTEAFF. In DNA, the CDR3 is TGCGCCAGCAGCCAAGCTTCCAGGGGGACCCCAAACACTGAAGCTTTCTTT.